The 27 T cell receptor beta chains reported below all come from one sample, sequenced in a study of OX40 agonist ivuxolimab in advanced cancers. Method: immunoSEQ multiplex PCR; TCRdb's copy keeps in-frame clones and lacks some. The data contain 50,000 to 65,000 clones, 80% to 90% of them singletons. The sample consisted of CD4+ or CD8+ T cells sorted from blood, taken in a trial of the OX40 agonist ivuxolimab. The origin of the receptors is an adult with an advanced solid tumor such as melanoma, head and neck, liver or kidney cancer.

The genes are TRBV4-1 and TRBJ2-7; no clear D. Germline V lookup: CDR1 MGHRA, CDR2 YSYEKL. The length of the CDR3 is 12 residues. V was clipped by 0 bases and J by 3 bases, with 3 bases between them. The DNA of the CDR3 is TGCGCCAGCAGCCAAGAAGGCTACGAGCAGTACTTC. Amino acids: CASSQEGYEQYF.

The chain couples TRBV12-5 to TRBJ1-1; a weak D match, TRBD1 (5 bases). The CDR3 spans 14 residues. The germline V gene has CDR1 LGHNT and CDR2 FRNRAP. Between the trimmed V and J ends, which lost 6 bases and 1 base, there was a span of 12 bases. Here the CDR3 DNA reads TGTGCTAGTGGGGGGGGTCCAGGGAACACTGAAGCTTTCTTT. Translating gives CASGGGPGNTEAFF.

The V gene is TRBV4-1, the J gene TRBJ2-1; 8 bases line up with TRBD2. The CDR3 totals 18 residues. Per germline, CDR1 MGHRA and CDR2 YSYEKL. The V gene end was trimmed by 0 bases and the J gene end by 8 bases; junction bases not matched to a gene: 15. In nucleotides, the CDR3 is TGCGCCAGCAGCCAAGATAGCCAACCGGGACTAGATAGACATGAGCAGTTCTTC. It yields the protein CASSQDSQPGLDRHEQFF.

V gene TRBV19 combines with J gene TRBJ2-7, with TRBD2 matching 10 bases. The CDR3 is 18 amino acids. Germline V gene sequence: CDR1 LNHDA, CDR2 SQIVND (reference sequence). V shed 5 bases and J 4 bases; nucleotides not matched to a gene: 17. Written as DNA, the CDR3 is TGTGCCAGTAGTGAACAGGGCCTAGGTGGACTAGCGGTTTACGAGCAGTACTTC. It encodes CASSEQGLGGLAVYEQYF.

The chain has TRBV13 and TRBJ2-1; TRBD1 aligns across 11 bases. CDR1 is PRHDT and CDR2 is FYEKMQ in the germline V gene (reference sequence). The CDR3 is 15 residues long. V lost 1 base to trimming and J lost 7 bases; unmatched junction nucleotides: 3. DNA for the CDR3: TGTGCCAGCAGCTTAGCCGGGACAGGGGGAAATGAGCAGTTCTTC. Protein: CASSLAGTGGNEQFF.

This clone was recorded only once. The V and J genes are TRBV13 and TRBJ2-7; 7 bases fit TRBD2. Germline V gene sequence: CDR1 PRHDT, CDR2 FYEKMQ (reference sequence). The CDR3 is made up of 16 amino acids. The V segment lost 2 bases and the J segment 0 bases; nucleotides outside the gene matches: 7. CDR3 DNA: TGTGCCAGCAGCTTACGTGCGGGGGTATACTCCTACGAGCAGTACTTC. Translating gives CASSLRAGVYSYEQYF.

The gene calls are TRBV27 and TRBJ2-7; the match to TRBD1 covers 10 bases. Germline V lookup: CDR1 MNHEY, CDR2 SMNVEV (reference sequence). After removal of 4 bases from V and 3 bases from J, the junction contained 6 bases not matched to a gene. This CDR3 has 15 residues. CDR3 nucleotides: TGTGCCAGCAGTTACGGGACAGGGGAAGTCTACGAGCAGTACTTC. This encodes CASSYGTGEVYEQYF.

The rearrangement joins TRBV6-5 to TRBJ2-7, with TRBD1 matching over 10 bases. CDR3 length: 15 residues. J gave up 3 bases and V 6 bases, and 8 bases lay outside the gene matches. CDR1 MNHEY and CDR2 SVGAGI come from the germline V gene. The CDR3 spells CASRSDRGRIYEQYF. As DNA, the CDR3 is TGTGCCAGCAGATCAGACAGGGGGCGCATCTACGAGCAGTACTTC.

This chain joins TRBV11-2 and TRBJ2-7; no clear D. The CDR3 contains 15 residues. The V gene's germline CDR1 is SGHAT and CDR2 FQNNGV. With 2 bases removed from V and 2 bases from J, the gap between germline ends came to 13 bases. The CDR3 DNA follows: TGTGCCAGCAGCTTAAGTACTAAAACGACCTACGAGCAGTACTTC. This gives the protein CASSLSTKTTYEQYF.

The chain is built from TRBV7-9 and TRBJ2-5, with D perhaps matching TRBD2 (6 bases). This CDR3 has 14 residues. Germline CDR1 SEHNR, CDR2 FQNEAQ (reference sequence). V was pared by 5 bases and J by 3 bases, with 13 bases between. The CDR3 here is CASSAGTGKETQYF. The CDR3 coding sequence is TGTGCCAGCAGCGCAGGGACTGGAAAAGAGACCCAGTACTTC.

The V call is TRBV7-3, the J call TRBJ2-3; 7 nucleotides line up with TRBD2. V shed 2 bases, J shed 6 bases, and the junction held 5 bases outside the gene matches. The CDR3 runs to 14 residues. Germline V gives CDR1 SGHTA, CDR2 FQGTGA. Written as DNA, the CDR3 is TGTGCCAGCAGCTTAGGCGGGAGCGCTGATACGCAGTATTTT. Translation: CASSLGGSADTQYF.

V usage is TRBV13 and J usage is TRBJ2-4; no firm D call. From germline, CDR1 is PRHDT and CDR2 FYEKMQ (reference sequence). The CDR3 is made up of 16 amino acids. Trimming shortened V by 0 bases and J by 2 bases, and 11 bases separated the two germline ends. The CDR3 reads CASSLGLKSPKNIQYF. CDR3 DNA: TGTGCCAGCAGCTTAGGACTGAAGAGTCCCAAAAACATTCAGTACTTC.

The V call is TRBV28, the J call TRBJ2-3, with D tentatively TRBD1 or TRBD2 (5 bases each). Germline values: CDR1 MDHEN, CDR2 SYDVKM. V dropped 6 bases and J dropped 2 bases, with 9 bases sitting between them. This CDR3 is 13 amino acids long. CDR3 loop: CASRGPNTDTQYF. The CDR3 coding sequence is TGTGCCAGCAGGGGACCAAACACAGATACGCAGTATTTT.

The count of this clone is one. V gene TRBV5-1 combines with J gene TRBJ2-3; TRBD2 agrees at 11 bases. With V trimmed by 4 bases and J by 5 bases, 9 bases remained unmatched. Germline CDR1 reads SGHRS; CDR2 reads YFSETQ. This CDR3 comprises 16 residues. The DNA for the CDR3 is TGCGCCAGCAGCATCGAACTAGCGGGGGAAGGAGATACGCAGTATTTT. It specifies CASSIELAGEGDTQYF. The full variable domain, completed using reference TRBV5-1 and TRBJ2-3, is KAGVTQTPRYLIKTRGQQVTLSCSPISGHRSVSWYQQTPGQGLQFLFEYFSETQRNKGNFPGRFSGRQFSNSRSEMNVSTLELGDSALYLCASSIELAGEGDTQYFGPGTRLTVL.

Comments on this clone: Other DNA sequences in the sample encode the same CDR3. The chain combines TRBV5-1 with TRBJ2-7; D is unclear. In germline, CDR1 is SGHRS, CDR2 YFSETQ. Trimming cost V 0 bases and J 2 bases, with 9 bases left between them. The length of the CDR3 is 14 residues. The CDR3 reads CASSLVSATYEQYF. The CDR3 DNA sequence: TGCGCCAGCAGCTTGGTTTCTGCCACCTACGAGCAGTACTTC.

The chain employs TRBV5-5 and TRBJ1-3, with TRBD1 matching over 10 bases. The CDR3 is 17 residues long. With V trimmed by 4 bases and J by 3 bases, 10 bases remained unmatched. Germline assignment: CDR1 SGHKS and CDR2 YYEKEE (reference sequence). CDR3 loop: CASSRHRDRGYGNTIYF. The CDR3 DNA reads as TGTGCCAGCAGCCGCCACCGGGACAGGGGATATGGAAACACCATATATTTT.

This chain connects TRBV30 to TRBJ1-6; 7 bases map to TRBD1. Germline lookup yields CDR1 GTSNPN and CDR2 SVGIG (reference sequence). CDR3 length: 16 amino acids. The V and J ends lost 5 bases and 0 bases, in that order; junction bases with no gene match: 7. CDR3 sequence: CAWATTGVSYNSPLHF. CDR3 nucleotides: TGTGCCTGGGCTACTACAGGGGTCTCCTATAATTCACCCCTCCACTTT.

V is TRBV6-1 and J is TRBJ1-5; possibly TRBD1 for D (5 bases). The V gene's germline CDR1 is MNHNS and CDR2 SASEGT. Between the trimmed V and J ends, which lost 2 bases and 7 bases, there was a span of 15 bases. The CDR3 runs 15 residues. Written as DNA, the CDR3 is TGTGCCAGCAGTGAATCAGGGTGGGGGATGCAGCCCCAGCATTTT. It codes for CASSESGWGMQPQHF.

In this sample, this clone turned up once. This chain connects TRBV4-1 to TRBJ2-3; D is perhaps TRBD2 (6 bases). The CDR3 contains 15 residues. The germline gives CDR1 MGHRA, CDR2 YSYEKL. Trimming shortened V by 3 bases and J by 2 bases, and 12 bases separated the two germline ends. The CDR3 nucleotides read TGCGCCAGCAGCCAGTACGGGGGATACACAGATACGCAGTATTTT. It specifies CASSQYGGYTDTQYF.

The chain links TRBV5-6 to TRBJ1-5; no clear D. The CDR3 loop spans 17 amino acids. The germline V and J ends were trimmed by 0 bases and 0 bases, with 13 bases remaining between them. The germline gives CDR1 SGHDT, CDR2 YYEEEE. Here the CDR3 reads CASSLGQGRDSNQPQHF. Here the CDR3 DNA reads TGTGCCAGCAGCTTGGGCCAAGGGAGGGATAGCAATCAGCCCCAGCATTTT.

This chain connects TRBV6-1 to TRBJ1-5; D is possibly TRBD1 (6 bases). With 2 bases removed from V and 7 bases from J, the gap between germline ends came to 18 bases. The length of the CDR3 is 16 residues. The germline gives CDR1 MNHNS, CDR2 SASEGT. In DNA form, the CDR3 reads TGTGCCAGCAGTGAATGGGGCCCCGGGGGCAGACAGCCCCAGCATTTT. It codes for CASSEWGPGGRQPQHF.

The chain uses TRBV27 and TRBJ1-5; D may be TRBD1 (5 bases). CDR3 length: 15 amino acids. The V end was cut by 6 bases, the J end by 0 bases, with 12 bases between. The germline V gene encodes CDR1 MNHEY and CDR2 SMNVEV (reference sequence). The CDR3 loop is CASSWTPYSNQPQHF. In DNA form, the CDR3 reads TGTGCCAGCAGCTGGACACCGTATAGCAATCAGCCCCAGCATTTT.

This rearrangement joins TRBV29-1 to TRBJ2-7; the D gene is possibly TRBD1 (7 bases). Germline loops: CDR1 SQVTM, CDR2 ANQGSEA. The CDR3 is made up of 15 amino acids. V was shortened by 2 bases and J by 2 bases, with 16 bases between the two germline ends. The CDR3 is CSVEFAPGGPYEQYF. The CDR3 DNA is TGCAGCGTTGAATTCGCCCCAGGGGGGCCCTACGAGCAGTACTTC.

The chain combines TRBV23-1 with TRBJ2-7, with TRBD1 matching 9 bases. TRBV23-1 counts as an open reading frame of uncertain function. There are 15 residues in the CDR3. The V and J ends lost 4 bases and 4 bases, in that order; junction bases with no gene match: 8. The CDR3 coding sequence is TGCGCCAGCAGTCGGTCCGGGACAGGGCTTTACGAGCAGTACTTC. This encodes CASSRSGTGLYEQYF.

This chain joins TRBV4-1 and TRBJ2-3; the D gene is possibly TRBD2 (6 bases). Germline values: CDR1 MGHRA, CDR2 YSYEKL. Trimming left V 2 bases short and J 2 bases short, with 8 bases between. CDR3 length: 14 amino acids. The CDR3 region is CASSQPGLTDTQYF. DNA for the CDR3: TGCGCCAGCAGCCAACCGGGACTCACAGATACGCAGTATTTT.

The genes are TRBV7-9 and TRBJ2-2; D uncertain. CDR3 size: 15 residues. Germline V gene lookup returns CDR1 SEHNR and CDR2 FQNEAQ (reference sequence). V was shortened by 8 bases and J by 5 bases, with 18 bases between the two germline ends. The CDR3: CASEPATSFTGELFF. As DNA, the CDR3 is TGTGCCAGCGAGCCGGCGACAAGCTTTACCGGGGAGCTGTTTTTT.

This clone was counted a single time. The chain combines TRBV27 with TRBJ2-1; 8 bases match TRBD1. The J segment lost 2 bases and the V segment lost 4 bases, leaving 10 bases of the junction unmatched. The CDR3 covers 17 residues. Germline V gene sequence: CDR1 MNHEY, CDR2 SMNVEV (reference sequence). Written as DNA, the CDR3 is TGTGCCAGCAGTTCCCTCAGCTCAGGGGGCGCCTACAATGAGCAGTTCTTC. It encodes CASSSLSSGGAYNEQFF.